The 21 T cell receptor beta chains below all came from one sample that was sequenced in a study of T-cell reconstitution after alpha-beta-depleted transplantation in children. Unique molecular identifiers tagged the TCRbeta library. TCRdb reprocessed the PCR reads via MiXCR and lists one record per CDR3 protein. The sample includes hundreds of thousands of distinct CDR3 sequences, around 8.4% of them seen just once. This material consisted of PBMCs, mostly from graft donor cells, taken 360 days after TCRalphabeta/CD19-depleted stem cell transplant. The receptors originated from a male patient between 2 and 10 years old who had a stem cell transplant for acute myeloid leukemia, so the T cells may come from the graft donor.

This clonotype occurred many times. The V gene is TRBV27, the J gene TRBJ2-3, with unresolved D. This CDR3 spans 14 amino acids. The ends were cut back, 4 bases at V and 2 bases at J, with 10 bases in the middle. CDR1 is MNHEY, CDR2 SMNVEV, per germline (reference sequence). The CDR3 spells CASSWKRYTDTQYF. The CDR3 DNA sequence: TGTGCCAGCAGTTGGAAGCGATACACAGATACGCAGTATTTT.

This clonotype was counted only a few times. The genes are TRBV28 and TRBJ2-2; D is uncertain. Per the germline V gene, CDR1 is MDHEN and CDR2 is SYDVKM. V lost 2 bases, J lost 7 bases, and 8 bases lay in between. CDR3 length: 13 residues. The CDR3 loop reads CASSLVGRGELFF. CDR3 nucleotide sequence: TGTGCCAGCAGTTTAGTCGGGCGCGGGGAGCTGTTTTTT.

This clonotype was observed at least ten times. The chain combines TRBV12-3 or TRBV12-4 with TRBJ2-3, with D uncertain. The CDR3 is made up of 13 amino acids. The germline V and J ends were trimmed by 2 bases and 6 bases, with 9 bases remaining between them. The CDR3 spells CASSLFQLDTQYF. CDR3 nucleotide sequence: TGTGCCAGCAGTTTATTCCAGCTTGATACGCAGTATTTT.

The chain carries TRBV5-1 and TRBJ2-5; possible D gene TRBD2, 6 bases. The CDR3 is made up of 15 amino acids. Per germline, CDR1 SGHRS and CDR2 YFSETQ. Deletions cut 2 bases from V and 3 bases from J, with 14 bases between. The CDR3 region is CASSLRFGGKETQYF. CDR3 coding DNA: TGCGCCAGCAGCTTAAGGTTTGGAGGGAAAGAGACCCAGTACTTC.

This clonotype has more than one count but fewer than ten. The rearrangement uses TRBV7-2 and TRBJ1-3; 8 nucleotides align to TRBD1. The junction had 4 bases not matched to a gene; V was cut back by 3 bases and J by 6 bases. This CDR3 is built from 14 residues. Per germline, CDR1 SGHTA and CDR2 FQGNSA. In DNA form, the CDR3 reads TGTGCCAGCAGCTTCGTGACAGGGGAAAACACCATATATTTT. Its protein is CASSFVTGENTIYF.

This clonotype showed up just a few times. V usage is TRBV9 and J usage is TRBJ2-1; D gene unclear. The ends were cut back, 5 bases at V and 0 bases at J, with 12 bases in the middle. Per the germline V gene, CDR1 is SGDLS and CDR2 is YYNGEE. The CDR3 is 15 amino acids. CDR3 residues: CASSRPSGSYNEQFF. The CDR3 region has the DNA TGTGCCAGCAGTAGGCCCTCGGGCTCCTACAATGAGCAGTTCTTC.

The rearrangement uses TRBV18 and TRBJ2-7; D gene uncertain. The length of the CDR3 is 13 residues. Germline CDR1 reads KGHSH; CDR2 reads LQKENI. V lost 0 bases and J 6 bases, leaving 9 bases between the germline ends. The CDR3 is CASSPPLTLEQYF. The CDR3 DNA reads TGTGCCAGCTCACCACCGCTGACTCTCGAGCAGTACTTC.

This clonotype was found a few times. J is TRBJ1-4 and V is TRBV25-1, with D unresolved. V gave up 1 base and J gave up 7 bases, with 19 bases separating them. CDR1 is MGHDK, CDR2 SYGVNS, per germline. The CDR3 is made up of 17 amino acids. CDR3 region: CASSESSSGVSGEKLFF. CDR3 nucleotides: TGTGCCAGCAGTGAATCCTCCTCCGGGGTCTCTGGTGAAAAACTGTTTTTT.

This clonotype was seen at least ten times. This chain connects TRBV7-2 to TRBJ2-1; D is possibly TRBD2 (6 bases). The CDR3 extends over 16 amino acids. Germline V CDR1 and CDR2: SGHTA, FQGNSA. V was cut by 5 bases and J by 5 bases, with 19 bases left in between. As DNA, the CDR3 is TGTGCCAGCAGCCTAGGCCCGGGACTGCTCAACAATGAGCAGTTCTTC. Translated: CASSLGPGLLNNEQFF.

Ten or more counts support this clonotype. The J gene is TRBJ2-7, the V gene TRBV11-2; TRBD2 might be the D (6 bases). This CDR3 is 13 amino acids long. Germline lookup yields CDR1 SGHAT and CDR2 FQNNGV. The V end was cut by 5 bases, the J end by 6 bases, with 14 bases between. CDR3 in amino acids: CASSPRGIPEQYF. CDR3 in DNA: TGTGCCAGCAGCCCCCGGGGGATCCCCGAGCAGTACTTC.

This clonotype was counted at least ten times. The chain employs TRBV10-3 and TRBJ2-1, with TRBD2 as a possible D gene (7 bases). Germline CDR1 is ENHRY and CDR2 is SYGVKD. The V and J ends lost 4 bases and 8 bases respectively, with 9 bases between them. The CDR3 has 12 amino acids. This chain's CDR3 is CAISAGGYEQFF. CDR3 DNA: TGTGCCATCAGTGCGGGGGGCTATGAGCAGTTCTTC.

This clonotype was seen more than once but under ten times. The chain employs TRBV14 and TRBJ2-7, with 9 nucleotides matching TRBD2. In germline, CDR1 is SGHDN, CDR2 FVKESK. V lost 0 bases to trimming and J lost 2 bases; unmatched junction nucleotides: 5. The CDR3 has 16 amino acids. The CDR3 is CASSQDWRGGPYEQYV. The DNA for the CDR3 is TGTGCCAGCAGCCAAGATTGGCGGGGGGGTCCCTACGAGCAGTACGTC.

This clonotype came up many times. The V call is TRBV27, the J call TRBJ2-7; 8 bases agree with TRBD2. Germline V gene sequence: CDR1 MNHEY, CDR2 SMNVEV (reference sequence). V lost 7 bases, J lost 2 bases, and 16 bases stayed unmatched. This CDR3 is 17 amino acids long. The CDR3 reads CASKGRPSGLKAYEQYF. The CDR3 coding sequence is TGTGCCAGCAAGGGGAGGCCTAGCGGGCTTAAAGCCTACGAGCAGTACTTC.

This clonotype appeared many times. The chain is built from TRBV20-1 and TRBJ2-5; possible D gene TRBD1, 5 bases. The CDR3 spans 13 residues. The germline V and J ends were trimmed by 5 bases and 4 bases, with 14 bases remaining between them. In germline, CDR1 is DFQATT, CDR2 SNEGSKA (reference sequence). The CDR3 coding sequence is TGCAGTGCTGCAGCCTCAGGGCTAGAGACCCAGTACTTC. Amino acid sequence: CSAAASGLETQYF.

This clonotype showed up many times. This chain uses TRBV29-1 with TRBJ2-1; D is unclear. CDR1 SQVTM and CDR2 ANQGSEA come from the germline V gene. There are 18 residues in the CDR3. V was shortened by 7 bases and J by 0 bases, with 25 bases between the two germline ends. CDR3 nucleotide sequence: TGCAGCGCCGTCCACCTCCTAGGCGCAGAAAGCTCCTACAATGAGCAGTTCTTC. Translating it yields CSAVHLLGAESSYNEQFF.

On this clonotype itself: Possible read error: a much larger clone is one base away. V usage is TRBV5-1 and J usage is TRBJ2-3; D is possibly TRBD1 (5 bases). CDR3 length: 14 residues. In germline, CDR1 is SGHRS, CDR2 YFSETQ. The CDR3 DNA reads as TGCGCCAGCACCTTGGGGCAGCGCACAGATACGCAGTATTTT. Translation gives CASTLGQRTDTQYF.

This clonotype was found many times. This chain links TRBV12-3 or TRBV12-4 with TRBJ1-4; D unclear. V lost 6 bases and J lost 7, with 9 bases in between. The CDR3 is made up of 12 amino acids. This CDR3 is CASSQWGEKLFF. CDR3 DNA sequence: TGTGCCAGCAGCCAATGGGGTGAAAAACTGTTTTTT.

The V gene is TRBV20-1, the J gene TRBJ2-2; maybe TRBD2 (7 bases). Germline V gene data show CDR1 as DFQATT and CDR2 as SNEGSKA (reference sequence). CDR3 length: 15 amino acids. V was pared by 0 bases and J by 0 bases, with 8 bases between. In DNA form, the CDR3 reads TGCAGTGCTAGAGAGGGGGGGCCGAACACCGGGGAGCTGTTTTTT. Its translation: CSAREGGPNTGELFF.

This clonotype came up a few times. The chain recombines TRBV24-1 with TRBJ2-3; D is unresolved. The length of the CDR3 is 12 residues. Germline V gives CDR1 KGHDR, CDR2 SFDVKD. Trimming pared 5 bases from V and 2 bases from J, leaving 4 bases between. DNA of the CDR3: TGTGCCACCAGTGGAGTCACAGATACGCAGTATTTT. Amino acids: CATSGVTDTQYF.

J is TRBJ2-1 and V is TRBV20-1, with TRBD1 matching over 7 bases. Germline CDR1 reads DFQATT; CDR2 reads SNEGSKA (reference sequence). Germline trimming cut 3 bases from V and 8 bases from J; bases unmatched to any gene: 4. CDR3 length: 12 amino acids. CDR3 bases: TGCAGTGCTAGTAAGGGGGCCGATGAGCAGTTCTTC. The encoded protein is CSASKGADEQFF.

This clonotype was counted many times. The chain links TRBV20-1 to TRBJ2-1; 7 nucleotides match TRBD2. Germline V CDR1 and CDR2: DFQATT, SNEGSKA (reference sequence). CDR3 length: 12 residues. V was pared by 3 bases and J by 8 bases, with 4 bases of the junction left unmatched. CDR3 in amino acids: CSASRGRDEQFF. The CDR3, as DNA: TGCAGTGCTAGTCGTGGGAGGGATGAGCAGTTCTTC.